This is a list of T cell receptor beta chains from one sample in a study of blood T cell repertoires in COVID-19. Using immunoSEQ multiplex PCR, the repertoire was profiled, and TCRdb retains in-frame clones only, with some absent. This repertoire shows about 84,000 clones, 83% found once; its top ten account for around 27%. The sequencing sample was made of peripheral blood. These receptors were taken from a woman of 80 years or more with acute or convalescent COVID-19. CDR3s leave out the opening cysteine and the closing phenylalanine or tryptophan. Clone sizes are given selectively: once, few, many, or a class where the clone is expanded.

CDR3 length	V gene	clone size	J gene	CDR3 protein
10	TRBV30	-	TRBJ2-5	AWSVHLQTQY
17	TRBV4-2	-	TRBJ2-2	ASSPEYGTSGRGTGELF
14	TRBV5-8	-	TRBJ2-1	ASSLVRPRDLDEQF
12	TRBV7-9	-	TRBJ2-4	ASSPGVSTNIQY
13	TRBV7-2	medium-sized	TRBJ1-1	ASSLNGVRNTEAF
10	TRBV7-9	-	TRBJ2-1	ASRDRYNEQF
12	TRBV9	-	TRBJ2-1	ASSTPGSYNEQF
13	TRBV7-6	-	TRBJ2-6	ASSLQGTGANVLT
13	TRBV5-1	-	TRBJ1-1	ASSGRDTPGTEAF
9	TRBV7-9	once	TRBJ2-3	ASTLRDTQY
13	TRBV24-1	-	TRBJ2-1	ATSDLLAGGREQF
12	TRBV20-1	-	TRBJ2-7	SASTSGSTYEQY
13	TRBV10-2	-	TRBJ2-5	ASSEQQGVGETQY
12	TRBV19	-	TRBJ1-4	ASMRGPGEGKLF
13	TRBV10-1	few	TRBJ2-1	ASSDLAGIGNEQF
13	TRBV19	-	TRBJ1-5	ASSTRTGSGQPQH
14	TRBV19	-	TRBJ2-3	ASRDRGREYTDTQY
13	TRBV6-4	few	TRBJ2-7	ASSRRKRGAVEQY
12	TRBV18	-	TRBJ1-2	ASSPQGWSYGYT
12	TRBV19	once	TRBJ2-7	ASRGPGLDYEQY
13	TRBV7-2	-	TRBJ2-1	ASSPTGTSYNEQF
14	TRBV23-1	-	TRBJ2-7	ASSRREGQGAYEQY
11	TRBV2	-	TRBJ1-1	ASSQDMNTEAF
14	TRBV11-2	-	TRBJ2-1	ASSQFAVYPYNEQF
14	TRBV3-1/TRBV3-2	-	TRBJ2-1	ASSQIGLAGGNEQF
15	TRBV21-1	-	TRBJ2-1	ASSKEGGTGGRNEQF
14	TRBV11-1	once	TRBJ2-7	ASSLLGTSGSYEQY
11	TRBV7-2	-	TRBJ1-6	ASSFRENSPLH
13	TRBV6-2/TRBV6-3	-	TRBJ1-1	ASSRTEAMNTEAF
10	TRBV12-5	-	TRBJ2-7	ASGTTGLEQY
13	TRBV2	-	TRBJ1-6	ASIGRSSYNSPLH
13	TRBV6-2/TRBV6-3	-	TRBJ1-4	ASSSQTGGNEKLF
13	TRBV30	-	TRBJ1-3	AWSQPTGSGNTIY
12	TRBV11-3	-	TRBJ2-3	ASSSGSLEDTQY
10	TRBV5-5	-	TRBJ2-1	ASSHDSNEQF
13	TRBV6-5	-	TRBJ2-7	ASSYSWQLNYEQY
12	TRBV7-2	-	TRBJ1-4	ASSQGRGSEKLF
10	TRBV7-2	-	TRBJ2-5	ASSQGQETQY
12	TRBV24-1	-	TRBJ2-7	ATSAGRDSYEQY
13	TRBV5-1	-	TRBJ2-4	ASSQGRLAKNIQY
15	TRBV7-9	once	TRBJ2-6	ASSPARGSSGANVLT
12	TRBV6-5	-	TRBJ2-1	ASSYSAGDNEQF
11	TRBV12-3/TRBV12-4	-	TRBJ1-2	ASSPGESYGYT
12	TRBV11-3	-	TRBJ1-1	ASSLSGVNTEAF
11	TRBV28	-	TRBJ2-2	ASSPRGPGELF
13	TRBV19	-	TRBJ2-7	ASSTTGGSSYEQY
11	TRBV12-3/TRBV12-4	-	TRBJ2-5	ASTNTIQETQY
11	TRBV6-5	once	TRBJ2-1	ASRNIPANEQF
12	TRBV10-3	few	TRBJ1-1	ALTPRLMNTEAF
13	TRBV14	-	TRBJ2-7	ASSQDRAGAYEQY